One sample yielded the 9 T cell receptor beta chains listed below, sequenced in a study of liver allograft versus peripheral blood T cells. Study overall: Comparisons were made between T cell receptor repertoires found in transplanted livers and those circulating in recipients' peripheral blood.

TCRdb redid the calling of the reads with MiXCR, one entry per CDR3 protein. Of under 15,000 distinct CDR3 sequences detected, roughly 28% appear once; the ten largest clones hold around 2.3%. The receptor set was obtained from a human patient who had a liver transplant. A share of the T cells may be of graft donor origin.

Only one count was recorded for this clonotype. The chain couples TRBV7-2 to TRBJ2-3; TRBD1 might be the D (5 bases). Germline loops: CDR1 SGHTA, CDR2 FQGNSA. The CDR3 length is 13 residues. V lost 2 bases and J 6 bases, leaving 9 bases between the germline ends. CDR3 residues: CASSLSTADTQYF. The CDR3 DNA reads as TGTGCCAGCAGCTTATCGACAGCCGATACGCAGTATTTT.

The rearrangement links TRBV6-5 to TRBJ1-1; D remains unclear. CDR3 size: 12 residues. V was cut by 8 bases and J by 1 base, with 8 bases left in between. Per germline, CDR1 MNHEY and CDR2 SVGAGI. The chain's CDR3 is CASGRGNTEAFF. CDR3 DNA sequence: TGTGCCAGCGGACGGGGGAACACTGAAGCTTTCTTT.

This clonotype was counted only a few times. CDR3 DNA: TGCAGTGCTAGTAGGGTCCAACTAGCGGGAGGGGGAGAGACCCAGTACTTC. Its translation is CSASRVQLAGGGETQYF. The chain recombines TRBV20-1 with TRBJ2-5, with 13 bases lining up with TRBD2. This CDR3 is built from 17 residues. The germline CDR1 and CDR2 sequences are DFQATT and SNEGSKA (reference sequence). J gave up 4 bases and V 3 bases, and 11 bases lay outside the gene matches.

This clonotype was recorded only once. In DNA form, the CDR3 reads TGTGCCAGCAGCTTGGAAGCGGGTAGTTCCTACAATGAGCAGTTCTTC. This gives the protein CASSLEAGSSYNEQFF. J is TRBJ2-1 and V is TRBV5-6, with D maybe TRBD2 (6 bases). The CDR3 spans 16 residues. Trimming stripped 0 bases from V and 1 base from J, with 11 bases between. CDR1 is SGHDT, CDR2 YYEEEE, per germline.

This clonotype was seen only a few times. The rearrangement joins TRBV30 to TRBJ1-6; 7 bases match TRBD1. The CDR3 runs to 13 residues. V trimming: 2 bases; J trimming: 7 bases; junction bases outside the gene matches: 2. Germline assignment: CDR1 GTSNPN and CDR2 SVGIG (reference sequence). CDR3 protein: CAWSTGDNSPLHF. For the CDR3, the DNA is TGTGCCTGGAGTACAGGGGACAATTCACCCCTCCACTTT.

Points on this clonotype: A read error is possible here, since a much larger clone lies one base away. This chain connects TRBV19 to TRBJ1-2; D perhaps matches TRBD1 (5 bases). Germline CDR1 reads LNHDA; CDR2 reads SQIVND (reference sequence). This CDR3 has 14 residues. V lost 1 base and J lost 3, with 9 bases in between. The CDR3: CASSIAGIDYGYTF. The CDR3 DNA follows: TGTGCCAGTAGTATAGCAGGGATAGACTATGGCTACACCTTC.

V gene TRBV19 combines with J gene TRBJ1-6; a weak D match, TRBD1 (6 bases). There are 15 residues in the CDR3. From germline, CDR1 is LNHDA and CDR2 SQIVND (reference sequence). V lost 6 bases and J lost 9, with 18 bases in between. This chain's CDR3 is CASRDLGGLGSPLHF. CDR3 bases: TGTGCCAGTAGGGATCTCGGGGGGCTAGGTTCACCCCTCCACTTT.

This chain connects TRBV20-1 to TRBJ2-3; TRBD1 matches 10 bases. Germline loops: CDR1 DFQATT, CDR2 SNEGSKA (reference sequence). The junction had 12 bases not matched to a gene; V was cut back by 5 bases and J by 4 bases. The CDR3 is 16 amino acids. CDR3: CSAESGTGVIPDTQYF. DNA for the CDR3: TGCAGTGCTGAATCCGGGACAGGGGTTATTCCAGATACGCAGTATTTT.

The chain links TRBV29-1 to TRBJ1-6, with D possibly being TRBD1 (6 bases). The V gene lost 4 bases and the J gene lost 10 bases, with 17 bases spanning the gap. CDR1 and CDR2 from the germline V gene are SQVTM and ANQGSEA. The CDR3 is 14 residues long. The CDR3 protein is CSVGEGGRGSPLHF. Written as DNA, the CDR3 is TGCAGCGTTGGAGAAGGGGGAAGAGGGTCACCCCTCCACTTT.